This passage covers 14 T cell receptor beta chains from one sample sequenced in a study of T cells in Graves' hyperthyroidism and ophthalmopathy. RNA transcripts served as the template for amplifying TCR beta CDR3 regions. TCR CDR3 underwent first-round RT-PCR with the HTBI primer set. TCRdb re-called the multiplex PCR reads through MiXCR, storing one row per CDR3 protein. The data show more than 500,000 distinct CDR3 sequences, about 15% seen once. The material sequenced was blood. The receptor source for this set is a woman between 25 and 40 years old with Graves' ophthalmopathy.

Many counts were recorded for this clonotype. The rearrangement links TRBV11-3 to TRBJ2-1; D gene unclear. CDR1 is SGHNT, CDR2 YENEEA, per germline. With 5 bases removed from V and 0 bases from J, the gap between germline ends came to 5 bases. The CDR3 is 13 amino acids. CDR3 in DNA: TGTGCCAGCAGCGGGAACTCCTACAATGAGCAGTTCTTC. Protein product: CASSGNSYNEQFF.

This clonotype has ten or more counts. The chain's CDR3 is CASSLRLAADTQYF. The CDR3 DNA sequence: TGTGCCAGCAGCTTGAGGCTAGCGGCAGATACGCAGTATTTT. The chain combines TRBV11-2 with TRBJ2-3; 7 nucleotides match TRBD2. The CDR3 covers 14 residues. Germline assignment: CDR1 SGHAT and CDR2 FQNNGV. V lost 3 bases to trimming and J lost 4 bases; unmatched junction nucleotides: 4.

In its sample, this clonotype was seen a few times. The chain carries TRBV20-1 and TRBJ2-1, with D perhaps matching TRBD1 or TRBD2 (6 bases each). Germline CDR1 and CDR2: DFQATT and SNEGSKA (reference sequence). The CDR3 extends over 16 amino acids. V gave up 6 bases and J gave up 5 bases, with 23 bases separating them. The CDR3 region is CSAEGWERGRNNEQFF. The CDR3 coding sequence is TGCAGTGCGGAAGGGTGGGAGAGGGGGAGGAACAATGAGCAGTTCTTC.

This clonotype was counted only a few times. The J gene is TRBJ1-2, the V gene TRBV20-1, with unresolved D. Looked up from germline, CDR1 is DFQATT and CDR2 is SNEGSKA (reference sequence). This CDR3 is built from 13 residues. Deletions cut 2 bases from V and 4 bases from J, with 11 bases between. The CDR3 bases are TGCAGTGCTAGAAAGGGCAAGGGCTATGGCTACACCTTC. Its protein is CSARKGKGYGYTF.

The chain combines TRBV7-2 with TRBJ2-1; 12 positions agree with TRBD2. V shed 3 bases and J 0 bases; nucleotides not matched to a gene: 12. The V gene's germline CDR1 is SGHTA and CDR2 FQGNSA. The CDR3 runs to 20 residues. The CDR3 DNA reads TGTGCCAGCAGCTTTACGCCGGGACTAGCGGGCCAAAGCTCCTACAATGAGCAGTTCTTC. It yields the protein CASSFTPGLAGQSSYNEQFF.

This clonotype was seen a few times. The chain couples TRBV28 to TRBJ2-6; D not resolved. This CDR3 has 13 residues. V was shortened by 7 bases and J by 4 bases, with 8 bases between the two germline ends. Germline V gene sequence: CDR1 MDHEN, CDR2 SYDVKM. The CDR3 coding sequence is TGTGCCAGCAAAGGCTCGGGGGCCAACGTCCTGACTTTC. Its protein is CASKGSGANVLTF.

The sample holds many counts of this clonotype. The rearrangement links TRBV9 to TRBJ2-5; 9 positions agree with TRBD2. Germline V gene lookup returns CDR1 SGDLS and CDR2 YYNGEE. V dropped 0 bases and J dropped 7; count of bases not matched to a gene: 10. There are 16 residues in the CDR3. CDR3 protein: CASSVDLGGRAATQYF. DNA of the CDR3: TGTGCCAGCAGCGTAGATCTTGGCGGGAGGGCGGCGACCCAGTACTTC.

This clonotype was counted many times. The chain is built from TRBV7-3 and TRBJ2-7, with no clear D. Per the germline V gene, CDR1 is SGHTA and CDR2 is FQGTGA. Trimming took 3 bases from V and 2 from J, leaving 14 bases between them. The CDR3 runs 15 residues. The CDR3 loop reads CASSFGKTETYEQYF. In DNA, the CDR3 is TGTGCCAGCAGCTTCGGTAAGACGGAGACCTACGAGCAGTACTTC.

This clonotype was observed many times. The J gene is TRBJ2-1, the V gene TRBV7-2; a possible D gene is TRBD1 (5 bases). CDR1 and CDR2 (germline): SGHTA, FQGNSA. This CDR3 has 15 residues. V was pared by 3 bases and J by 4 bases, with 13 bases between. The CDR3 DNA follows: TGTGCCAGCAGCTTTTCCACAGGTAGTTACAATGAGCAGTTCTTC. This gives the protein CASSFSTGSYNEQFF.

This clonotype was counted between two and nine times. CDR3 residues: CASSLAQGFGELFF. Written as DNA, the CDR3 is TGTGCCAGCAGCCTCGCACAGGGGTTCGGGGAGCTGTTTTTT. This rearrangement joins TRBV7-6 to TRBJ2-2; 7 nucleotides align to TRBD1. There are 14 residues in the CDR3. From germline, CDR1 is SGHVS and CDR2 FNYEAQ. The V and J ends lost 5 bases and 7 bases, in that order; junction bases with no gene match: 7.

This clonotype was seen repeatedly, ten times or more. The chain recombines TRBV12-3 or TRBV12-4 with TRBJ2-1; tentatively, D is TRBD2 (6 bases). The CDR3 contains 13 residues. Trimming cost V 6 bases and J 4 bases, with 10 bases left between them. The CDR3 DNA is TGTGCCAGCAGCTATGGGACTTACAATGAGCAGTTCTTC. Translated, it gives CASSYGTYNEQFF.

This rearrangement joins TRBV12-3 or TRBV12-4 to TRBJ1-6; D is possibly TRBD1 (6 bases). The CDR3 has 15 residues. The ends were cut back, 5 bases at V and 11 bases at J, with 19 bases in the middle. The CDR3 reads CASSPSRGGEPPLHF. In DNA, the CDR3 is TGTGCCAGCAGTCCTAGTAGGGGGGGCGAACCACCCCTCCACTTT.

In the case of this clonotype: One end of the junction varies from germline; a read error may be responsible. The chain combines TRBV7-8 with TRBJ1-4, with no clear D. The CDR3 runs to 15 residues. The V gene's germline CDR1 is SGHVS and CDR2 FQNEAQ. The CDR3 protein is CASSTLQPTNEKLLF. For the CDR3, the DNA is TGTGCCAGCAGCACCCTACAGCCAACTAATGAAAAACTGCTTTTT.

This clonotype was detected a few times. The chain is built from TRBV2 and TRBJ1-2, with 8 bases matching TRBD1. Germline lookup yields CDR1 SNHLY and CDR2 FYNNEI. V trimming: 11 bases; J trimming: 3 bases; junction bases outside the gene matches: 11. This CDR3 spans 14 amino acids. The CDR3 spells CAGDRGLYDYGYTF. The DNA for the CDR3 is TGTGCCGGAGACAGGGGCCTTTATGACTATGGCTACACCTTC.